This record looks at one T cell receptor beta chain sequence and its context. Antigen unknown. The source of the sample is a study of T cells in Graves' hyperthyroidism and ophthalmopathy. The wider study: Peripheral blood specimens were obtained at initial diagnosis, prior to any treatment.

The CDR3 runs to 14 residues. Germline V CDR1 and CDR2: SGHRS, YFSETQ. Trimming at V came to 4 bases and at J to 5 bases, leaving 8 bases not matched to a gene. There were TCR beta CDR3 regions amplified from RNA transcripts. Researchers ran a first-round RT-PCR on the TCR CDR3 using the HTBI primer set. TCRdb called the multiplex PCR reads again in MiXCR, with one record for every CDR3 protein. Among about 640,000 distinct CDR3 sequences listed, around 21% were seen once. The study, taken as a whole, reports: Separation of ophthalmopathy from stable hyperthyroidism was achieved by a 13 V-J model. Ophthalmopathy prediction by the model preceded onset by a median approximately 6.9 months.

The TCR sequence derives from a man aged 30-40 years with Graves' ophthalmopathy. The sample consisted of blood. The chain uses TRBV5-1 and TRBJ2-5; TRBD2 aligns across 7 bases. The CDR3 region has the DNA TGCGCCAGCAGCCCGGCGGGGGAGTGGGAGACCCAGTACTTC. Residues: CASSPAGEWETQYF.